What follows is one TCR beta chain and its context. This sample stems from a study of identical twins. Template switching created a universal primer site, and the cDNA included unique molecular identifiers. TCRdb processed the 5' RACE reads anew with MiXCR; each CDR3 protein has one entry. The table shows 400,000 to 550,000 distinct CDR3 sequences, with roughly 24% occurring only once. V lost 4 bases, J lost 11 bases, and 21 bases lay in between. This CDR3 is built from 14 residues. The germline CDR1 and CDR2 sequences are SGDLS and YYNGEE. The sample was also reused in another study, on T cells expressing NK-cell markers. That source reports: HCMV specificity of the expanded NKG2C+ T cell clones was not established.

The sequencing input was CD4+ T cells sorted from blood. This TCR came from a woman aged 18 to 35 in good health. The chain is built from TRBV9 and TRBJ1-1; the D gene is possibly TRBD1 (5 bases). This chain's CDR3 is CASSPRDGFHGAFF. The CDR3 DNA reads TGTGCCAGCAGCCCCCGGGACGGGTTTCATGGGGCTTTCTTT.